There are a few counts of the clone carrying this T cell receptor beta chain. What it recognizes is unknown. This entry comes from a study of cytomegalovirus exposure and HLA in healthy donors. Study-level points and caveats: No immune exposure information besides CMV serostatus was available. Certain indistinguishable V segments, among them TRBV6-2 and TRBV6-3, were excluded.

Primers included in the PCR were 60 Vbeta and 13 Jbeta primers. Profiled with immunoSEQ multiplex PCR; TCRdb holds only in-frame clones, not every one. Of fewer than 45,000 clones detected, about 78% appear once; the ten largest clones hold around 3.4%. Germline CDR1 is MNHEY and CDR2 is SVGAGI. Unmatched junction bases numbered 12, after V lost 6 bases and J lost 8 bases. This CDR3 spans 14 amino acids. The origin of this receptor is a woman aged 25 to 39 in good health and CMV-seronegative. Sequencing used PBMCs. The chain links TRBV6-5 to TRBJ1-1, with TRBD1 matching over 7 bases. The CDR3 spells CASSPHLTGSEAFF. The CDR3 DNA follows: TGTGCCAGCAGCCCGCATCTGACAGGGTCGGAAGCTTTCTTT.